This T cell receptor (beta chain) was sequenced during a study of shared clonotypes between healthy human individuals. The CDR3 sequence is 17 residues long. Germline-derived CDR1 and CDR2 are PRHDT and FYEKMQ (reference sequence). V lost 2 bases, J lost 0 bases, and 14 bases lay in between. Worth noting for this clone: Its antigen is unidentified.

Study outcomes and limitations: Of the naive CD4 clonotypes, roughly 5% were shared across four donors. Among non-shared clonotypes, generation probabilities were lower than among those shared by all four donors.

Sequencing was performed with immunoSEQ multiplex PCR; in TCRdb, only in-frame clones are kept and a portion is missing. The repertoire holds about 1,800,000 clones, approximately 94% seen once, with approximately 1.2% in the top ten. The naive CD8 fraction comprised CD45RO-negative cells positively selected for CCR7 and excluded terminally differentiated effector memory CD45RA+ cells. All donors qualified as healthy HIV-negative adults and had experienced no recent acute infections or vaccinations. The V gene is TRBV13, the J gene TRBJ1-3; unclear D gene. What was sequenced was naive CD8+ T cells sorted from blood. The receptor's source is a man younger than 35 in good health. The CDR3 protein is CASSLLTVLSSGNTIYF. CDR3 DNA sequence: TGTGCCAGCAGCTTATTAACAGTACTAAGCTCTGGAAACACCATATATTTT.